This T cell receptor (beta chain) appears in the sequencing data of a study of shared clonotypes between healthy human individuals. Study-level findings and limits: Sorted-subset sequencing was shown by rarefaction to be incomplete despite large depth. Tissues were not sampled, only blood, and their repertoires likely differ.

Naive CD8 populations comprised CD45RO-negative cells positively selected for CCR7, excluding terminally differentiated effector memory CD45RA+ cells. The CDR3 contains 16 residues. Germline V gives CDR1 MDHEN, CDR2 SYDVKM. V gave up 6 bases and J gave up 2 bases; unmatched junction bases: 11. As to this clone: The antigen is unknown.

This was a deep-level run. In the original analysis: Filtering differed since immunoSEQ provided only junctions, with no quality scores. The assay was immunoSEQ multiplex PCR, and TCRdb's table has in-frame clones only and misses some. V, J and clone size are those of that table, while D and trimming were read from the DNA. The repertoire consists of around 1,900,000 clones, with roughly 95% occurring once and the leading ten covering about 1.7%. The receptor was derived from a man younger than 30 in good health. Some clones in this sample may be carry-over from other donors' samples. Specimen: naive CD8+ T cells from PBMCs. V is TRBV28 and J is TRBJ2-3, with TRBD2 matching 7 bases. The CDR3 loop is CASSPRGEPDTDTQYF. CDR3 nucleotides: TGTGCCAGCAGCCCTCGGGGGGAGCCGGACACAGATACGCAGTATTTT.